The next 3 T cell receptor beta chains were all read from a single sample in a study of cytomegalovirus exposure and HLA in healthy donors. With 60 Vbeta and 13 Jbeta primers, the PCR was carried out. Measured with immunoSEQ multiplex PCR; TCRdb has only the in-frame clones, and not every one. This sample carries some 57,000 clones, 80% to 90% of them seen once, and the ten largest clones take about 1.4%. Sequencing was carried out using PBMCs. Receptors were obtained from a man between 25 and 39 years old in good health and CMV-seropositive.

This chain links TRBV7-3 with TRBJ2-6, with unresolved D. The CDR3 extends over 15 amino acids. Germline values: CDR1 SGHTA, CDR2 FQGTGA. Trimming took 0 bases from V and 0 from J, leaving 3 bases between them. The CDR3 region has the DNA TGTGCCAGCAGCTTAACTCTCTCTGGGGCCAACGTCCTGACTTTC. Amino acids: CASSLTLSGANVLTF.

The chain joins TRBV7-9 to TRBJ1-5, with 8 nucleotides matching TRBD1. The CDR3 is made up of 17 amino acids. V was clipped by 5 bases and J by 0 bases; unmatched bases: 9. The germline V gene has CDR1 SEHNR and CDR2 FQNEAQ (reference sequence). The CDR3 sequence: CASSPWTGTHSNQPQHF. DNA for the CDR3: TGTGCCAGCAGCCCATGGACAGGGACACATAGCAATCAGCCCCAGCATTTT.

This rearrangement joins TRBV6-1 to TRBJ2-7, with 15 bases matching TRBD2. The J segment lost 6 bases and the V segment lost 10 bases, leaving 7 bases of the junction unmatched. CDR3 size: 14 residues. CDR1 MNHNS and CDR2 SASEGT come from the germline V gene. The CDR3 nucleotides read TGTGCCACCGGAGGACTAGCGGGAGGGTTCGAGCAGTACTTC. Its protein product is CATGGLAGGFEQYF.